The source of this TCR beta chain is a study of graft-versus-host responses after intestinal transplantation. Study summary: Among the recipients, all got anti-thymocyte globulin induction and then tacrolimus and steroids for approximately 3 years.

Notes on this clone: Its specificity is unknown.

Sequencing was performed with immunoSEQ multiplex PCR; in TCRdb, only in-frame clones are kept and a portion is missing. The data contain 90,000 to 95,000 clones, approximately 92% of them singletons. The germline V gene encodes CDR1 MGHRA and CDR2 YSYEKL. The CDR3 has 16 residues. The ends lost 1 base at V and 4 bases at J; junction bases unmatched: 9. General study points: Early post-transplant HvG declines were associated with peak circulating GvH clone levels. Detection of GvH clones occurred in recipient marrow, and some had their first appearance in ileum or blood.

V usage is TRBV4-1 and J usage is TRBJ1-2; 7 bases agree with TRBD1. The clonotype was recovered from a human donor who received an intestinal transplant. This sample comprised unstimulated CD8+ T cells sorted from spleen or lymph node cells, obtained before intestinal transplant. Written as DNA, the CDR3 is TGCGCCAGCAGCCAAGGGCCGGGTACAGGGGCCTATGGCTACACCTTC. Protein product: CASSQGPGTGAYGYTF.